This T cell receptor beta chain was captured in a study of blood T cell repertoires in COVID-19 (dated by TCRdb to the early 2020s). Turning to the overall study: Samples from collaborators originated in the United States, Italy and Spain and spanned both the acute and convalescent phases of COVID-19. A de-identified subject ID, COVID-19 status, age in years and sex were almost always included in the sample metadata. The repertoires were released in a freely available public database meant as a resource for research on the immune response to SARS-CoV-2. Deeply sampled blood TCRbeta repertoires from subjects exposed to, actively infected with, or recovered from COVID-19 were included in the dataset. Where available, HLA class I and class II types were obtained from metadata supplied by the sample provider rather than from assay-based typing. The material from the prospective study consisted of cDNA or gDNA derived from T cells, B-cell-depleted T cells, or PBMCs. The samples were drawn from two sources: the first 160 participants of the ongoing ImmuneRACE study, and 1,000 to 1,500 subjects contributed by 6 global collaborators. On the study overall, not on this receptor specifically: The quantity of clinical and demographic metadata differed by source and by participant and was supplied without curation.

There are 17 amino acids in the CDR3, from cysteine to phenylalanine inclusive. Only the CDR3 DNA stays, 51 bases, in frame from base 1. The germline V gene (reference sequence) yields LNHDA for CDR1 and SQIVND for CDR2. A distance of 18 bases separates the germline ends of V and J, which lose 3 bases and 1 base respectively. This clone was seen repeatedly, ten times or more. Its antigen is unknown. No qualities accompany the bases; no much larger clone lies one base away. TCRbeta CDR3 regions were amplified from genomic DNA by means of the immunoSEQ Assay, a bias-controlled multiplex PCR. In the original analysis: Nucleated cell counts per sample were estimated from amplification of reference gene primers within the assay. Sequence reads were collapsed and filtered to measure the absolute abundance of every unique TCRbeta CDR3 rearrangement. For each sample, productive Simpson clonality was calculated as the square root of Simpson's diversity index across productive rearrangements. The table was pulled from immuneACCESS by TCRdb, which kept in-frame rearrangements only. Such tables lose some clones; where checked, under half of the loss comes from unresolved V genes, and the rest has no known cause. That table gives V, J and clone size, and the DNA gave D and trimming. Across this sample there are 180,000 or so clones, with 80% seen only once. About an eighth of the sample belongs to the ten largest clones.

Participants in the prospective study were enrolled through a virtual design, were aged about 18 to 90 years, and lived in some 24 United States geographic areas. Cohort assignment in the prospective study relied on participant-reported clinical history from a screening survey and a study questionnaire. Exposed participants had been in contact with someone with a PCR-confirmed or clinician-diagnosed COVID-19 case within 2 weeks of study entry. In the prospective study, mobile phlebotomists collected whole blood, serum and a nasopharyngeal or oropharyngeal swab from each participant. Over a roughly 2-month period, participants in the prospective study had the option of providing additional blood draws and questionnaires. Prospective study blood samples were shipped either frozen or at room temperature before DNA extraction.

The V and J segments used are TRBV19 and TRBJ1-1, with TRBD1 tentatively as D gene (5 bases match). The receptor was derived from a man aged 55 to 70 who had been exposed to COVID-19. Sequencing used PBMCs or T cells enriched from blood (not recorded which). CDR3 protein: CASSMLMGGMRNTEAFF. The sequenced DNA: TGTGCCAGTAGTATGTTAATGGGGGGTATGAGGAACACTGAAGCTTTCTTT.